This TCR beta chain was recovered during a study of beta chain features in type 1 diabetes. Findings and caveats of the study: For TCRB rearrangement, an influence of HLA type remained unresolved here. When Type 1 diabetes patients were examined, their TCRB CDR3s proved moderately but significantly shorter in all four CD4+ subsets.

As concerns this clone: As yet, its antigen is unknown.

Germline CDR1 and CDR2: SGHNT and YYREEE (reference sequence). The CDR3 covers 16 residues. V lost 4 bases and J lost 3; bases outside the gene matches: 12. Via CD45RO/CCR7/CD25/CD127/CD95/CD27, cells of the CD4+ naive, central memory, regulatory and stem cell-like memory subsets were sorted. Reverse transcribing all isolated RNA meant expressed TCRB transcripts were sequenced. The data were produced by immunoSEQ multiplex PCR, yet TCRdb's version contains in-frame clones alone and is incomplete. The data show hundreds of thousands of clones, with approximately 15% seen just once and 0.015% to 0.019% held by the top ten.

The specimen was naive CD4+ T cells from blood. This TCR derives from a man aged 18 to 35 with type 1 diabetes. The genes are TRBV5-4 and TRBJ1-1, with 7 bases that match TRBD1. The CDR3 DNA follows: TGTGCCAGCAGCCCGCGACAGGGAGGAGGGTACACTGAAGCTTTCTTT. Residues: CASSPRQGGGYTEAFF.